What follows are 4 T cell receptor beta chains derived from one specimen sequenced in a study of OX40 agonist ivuxolimab in advanced cancers. The repertoire was sequenced with immunoSEQ multiplex PCR; TCRdb's copy has only in-frame clones and lacks some. The sample lists approximately 80,000 clones; about 92% were seen once. The sample was CD4+ or CD8+ T cells sorted from blood, taken in a trial of the OX40 agonist ivuxolimab. All receptors derive from an adult with an advanced solid tumor such as melanoma, head and neck, liver or kidney cancer.

The rearrangement uses TRBV4-1 and TRBJ1-4; tentative D call: TRBD1 (5 bases). Looked up from germline, CDR1 is MGHRA and CDR2 is YSYEKL. V shed 0 bases and J shed 7 bases, with 12 bases lying between them. The CDR3 sequence is 15 residues long. The CDR3 DNA reads as TGCGCCAGCAGCCAAGATAATTGGGGGGTTGAAAAACTGTTTTTT. Amino acid sequence: CASSQDNWGVEKLFF.

The rearrangement uses TRBV28 and TRBJ2-1; 11 positions agree with TRBD2. The CDR3 spans 15 residues. The V and J ends lost 8 bases and 0 bases, in that order; junction bases with no gene match: 3. CDR1 is MDHEN and CDR2 is SYDVKM in the germline V gene. The CDR3 reads CASGSGGVSYNEQFF. The DNA for the CDR3 is TGTGCCAGCGGTAGCGGGGGGGTCTCCTACAATGAGCAGTTCTTC.

The J gene is TRBJ2-1, the V gene TRBV20-1; D gene unclear. Germline assignment: CDR1 DFQATT and CDR2 SNEGSKA (reference sequence). Trimming cost V 3 bases and J 5 bases, with 2 bases left between them. This CDR3 spans 10 amino acids. CDR3 sequence reads: CSARDNEQFF. The DNA for the CDR3 is TGCAGTGCTAGGGACAATGAGCAGTTCTTC.

The gene calls are TRBV19 and TRBJ2-3; TRBD2 aligns across 10 bases. V was clipped by 5 bases and J by 4 bases; unmatched bases: 9. Germline CDR1 is LNHDA and CDR2 is SQIVND (reference sequence). The CDR3 is 16 residues long. For the CDR3, the DNA is TGTGCCAGTAGTTTAGGACTAGCGGTAGGATCAGATACGCAGTATTTT. Residues: CASSLGLAVGSDTQYF.